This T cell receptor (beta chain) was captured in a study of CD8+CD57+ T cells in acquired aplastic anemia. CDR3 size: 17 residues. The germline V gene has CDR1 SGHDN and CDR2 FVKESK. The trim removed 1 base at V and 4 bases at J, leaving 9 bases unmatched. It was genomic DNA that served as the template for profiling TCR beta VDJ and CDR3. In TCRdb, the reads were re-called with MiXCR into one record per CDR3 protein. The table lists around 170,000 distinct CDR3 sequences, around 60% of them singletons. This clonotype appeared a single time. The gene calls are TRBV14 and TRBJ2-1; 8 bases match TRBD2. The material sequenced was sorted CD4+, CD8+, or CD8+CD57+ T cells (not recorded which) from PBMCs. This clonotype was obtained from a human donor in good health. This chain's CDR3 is CASSQVPSGGLYNEQFF. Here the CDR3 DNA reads TGTGCCAGCAGCCAAGTACCCAGCGGGGGACTTTACAATGAGCAGTTCTTC.